This T cell receptor beta chain was documented in a study of T cell responses to AZD1222 COVID-19 vaccine. About this clone: The antigen remains undetermined.

Here immunoSEQ multiplex PCR was the method, and the copy in TCRdb shows in-frame clones only, minus some. The sample holds 100,000 to 150,000 clones, 75% to 90% seen once. CDR3 length: 15 amino acids. The study, taken as a whole, reports: Repertoire sampling occurred only after the peak T cell response.

This TCR was sampled from an adult in good health. The starting material was peripheral blood, obtained on day 0 of AZD1222 vaccination. The rearrangement joins TRBV1 to TRBJ1-1. TRBV1 is a documented pseudogene. The CDR3: CTSTQGWPGRTEAFF. The CDR3 nucleotides are TGCACCAGCACCCAGGGTTGGCCAGGGAGGACTGAAGCTTTCTTT.